This is a list of T cell receptor beta chains from one sample in a study of cytomegalovirus exposure and HLA in healthy donors. Profiled with immunoSEQ multiplex PCR; TCRdb holds only in-frame clones, not every one. The repertoire holds about 150,000 clones, with about 73% as singletons. The specimen sequenced was PBMCs. Source of these receptors: a woman between 45 and 60 years old in good health and CMV-seropositive. Each CDR3 is given with its conserved first and last residue. Each record gives: D gene, J gene, clone size, V gene, CDR3 DNA, CDR3 protein. The D gene is left open where the match is weak. Some rows mark clone size as missing; the rest say once, few, many or name a class of expanded clone.

TRBD2	TRBJ2-3	.	TRBV5-1	TGCGCCAGCAGCCTTGGACTAGCGGGCACAGATACGCAGTATTTT	CASSLGLAGTDTQYF
TRBD1	TRBJ1-2	.	TRBV6-4	TGTGCCGCGGGCCGGGACAGGGCCTTCCGTCGCTTC	CAAGRDRAFRRF
TRBD1	TRBJ1-4	.	TRBV15	TGTGCCACCAGCAGTATAAGGGGGCTAAATGAAAAACTGTTTTTT	CATSSIRGLNEKLFF
TRBD1	TRBJ2-3	.	TRBV6-6	TGTGCCAGCAGCGACCGGGACAGGGGAGATACGCAGTATTTT	CASSDRDRGDTQYF
TRBD1	TRBJ1-2	.	TRBV5-1	TGCGCCAGCAGCCCGTTGACAGGGGACTATGGCTACACCTTC	CASSPLTGDYGYTF
TRBD1	TRBJ1-4	once	TRBV4-1	TGCGCCAGCAGTAGAGGGGACAGGGATGAAAAACTGTTTTTT	CASSRGDRDEKLFF
.	TRBJ1-1	.	TRBV5-1	TGCGCCAGCAGCCGCGACCTCAGGGGAAGCACTGAAGCTTTCTTT	CASSRDLRGSTEAFF
.	TRBJ2-7	.	TRBV27	TGTGCCAGCAGTTTATCGGGCACGGAGCAGTACTTC	CASSLSGTEQYF
TRBD1	TRBJ1-4	.	TRBV5-1	TGCGCCAGCAGCAGAGGGGACAGTACGAATGAAAAACTGTTTTTT	CASSRGDSTNEKLFF
.	TRBJ1-2	.	TRBV30	TGTGCCTGGAGTGTACGCAGGGCAAACTATGGCTACACCTTC	CAWSVRRANYGYTF
.	TRBJ1-2	.	TRBV5-4	TGTGCCAGCAGCTTGGTCGGCCGGAGGGGCAACTATGGCTACACCTTC	CASSLVGRRGNYGYTF
.	TRBJ1-2	.	TRBV29-1	TGCAGCGTTGAACGGGGAGGAAGGGACTATGGCTACACCTTC	CSVERGGRDYGYTF
.	TRBJ1-3	.	TRBV7-8	TGTGCCAGCAGCTTCGCAGGGGCGGGAAACACCATATATTTT	CASSFAGAGNTIYF
.	TRBJ2-5	few	TRBV6-5	TGTGCCAGCAGTTACTCCGAGGGGGGGGAGACCCAGTACTTC	CASSYSEGGETQYF
TRBD1	TRBJ2-5	.	TRBV18	TGTGCCAGCTCACCAACGACAGGGATAGAGACCCAGTACTTC	CASSPTTGIETQYF
TRBD1	TRBJ1-1	.	TRBV2	TGTGCCAGCAGGCTGGGACAGGGTGGCCAGAGGAACACTGAAGCTTTCTTT	CASRLGQGGQRNTEAFF
.	TRBJ1-5	.	TRBV18	TGTGCCAGCTCACCACCGGGGCAGGGTCATCAGCCCCAGCATTTT	CASSPPGQGHQPQHF
.	TRBJ1-5	.	TRBV6-5	TGTGCCAGCAGTCCCCACGCGGGAAATCAGCCCCAGCATTTT	CASSPHAGNQPQHF
.	TRBJ1-2	.	TRBV25-1	TGTGCCAGCAGTGGTGGGGGCAACTATGGCTACACCTTC	CASSGGGNYGYTF
TRBD2	TRBJ2-5	.	TRBV5-6	TGTGCCAGCAGCAATAGCGGGGGGGCCGAGACCCAGTACTTC	CASSNSGGAETQYF
TRBD1	TRBJ1-2	.	TRBV7-9	TGTGCCAGCAGCTCCCGTCGGGACAGGGGACTTAACTATGGCTACACCTTC	CASSSRRDRGLNYGYTF
.	TRBJ2-2	.	TRBV30	TGTGCCTGGTGGGGCATAGTGGGCGGGGAGCTGTTTTTT	CAWWGIVGGELFF
TRBD1	TRBJ2-1	.	TRBV15	TGTGCCACCAGCACCCGCCCAGGGACAGCGACTTACAATGAGCAGTTCTTC	CATSTRPGTATYNEQFF
TRBD1	TRBJ1-5	.	TRBV10-2	TGCGCCACAACAGGGGGAGGGTCCAATCAGCCCCAGCATTTT	CATTGGGSNQPQHF
.	TRBJ2-1	.	TRBV5-8	TGTGCCAGCAGCTTAGGGGACTTCGGGCCCAATGAGCAGTTCTTC	CASSLGDFGPNEQFF
TRBD1	TRBJ1-3	.	TRBV4-2	TGTGCCAGCAGCCCCAGAGGTGACAGGGAAGAGGGCACCATATATTTT	CASSPRGDREEGTIYF
TRBD2	TRBJ2-3	.	TRBV9	TGTGCCAGCAGCGTAAAGTGGCTAGCGGGGGGGCCTGGCACAGATACGCAGTATTTT	CASSVKWLAGGPGTDTQYF
.	TRBJ2-3	.	TRBV5-5	TGTGCCAGCAGCTTGGACAGGGTGGTGAAAGCAGATACGCAGTATTTT	CASSLDRVVKADTQYF
.	TRBJ1-1	.	TRBV5-1	TGCGCCAGCAGCTACGGCGGAGGGAACACTGAAGCTTTCTTT	CASSYGGGNTEAFF
TRBD1	TRBJ2-7	.	TRBV19	TGTGCCAGTAGTTTCCAGGGGGCCGGGTACGAGCAGTACTTC	CASSFQGAGYEQYF
TRBD1	TRBJ2-3	few	TRBV5-1	TGCGCCAGCAGCTACGACCGGGACAGGGTAGGAGATACGCAGTATTTT	CASSYDRDRVGDTQYF
TRBD2	TRBJ2-3	.	TRBV6-4	TGTGCCAGCAGTCTGACTAGCGGGGGGGGCACAGATACGCAGTATTTT	CASSLTSGGGTDTQYF
.	TRBJ1-1	.	TRBV7-9	TGTGCCAGCAGCCCCGGACAGCTAATGAACACTGAAGCTTTCTTT	CASSPGQLMNTEAFF
.	TRBJ1-1	.	TRBV7-9	TGTTCCAGCAGCACCCCGAGGGTAGTGGGTACTGAAGCTTTCTTT	CSSSTPRVVGTEAFF
TRBD2	TRBJ2-3	few	TRBV5-1	TGCGCCAGCAGCCTGGGGACTAGCGGGGGCCGAGATACGCAGTATTTT	CASSLGTSGGRDTQYF
.	TRBJ1-4	once	TRBV4-1	TGCGCCAGCAGCCAGCCCGGGTGGTTCGGTGAAAAACTGTTTTTT	CASSQPGWFGEKLFF
TRBD1	TRBJ1-1	once	TRBV5-8	TGTGCCAGCAGCTTATATACAGGGGGAATGAACACTGAAGCTTTCTTT	CASSLYTGGMNTEAFF
.	TRBJ2-2	.	TRBV6-6	TGTGCCAGCAGGGAGACAGCGAACACCGGGGAGCTGTTTTTT	CASRETANTGELFF
.	TRBJ1-1	.	TRBV4-2	TGTGCCAGCAGCCAACTCAGGGAGGTGAGCACTGAAGCTTTCTTT	CASSQLREVSTEAFF
TRBD2	TRBJ2-3	.	TRBV6-1	TGTGCCAGCAGTGAAGCGTGGCTAGCGGGGGACACAGATACGCAGTATTTT	CASSEAWLAGDTDTQYF
.	TRBJ1-5	.	TRBV4-1	TGCGCCAGCAGCCAAGATCCCGATCAGCCCCAGCATTTT	CASSQDPDQPQHF
TRBD1	TRBJ2-3	.	TRBV5-1	TGCGCCAGCAGCTTGTGGGGACAGACCACAGATACGCAGTATTTT	CASSLWGQTTDTQYF
.	TRBJ1-2	.	TRBV6-1	TGTGCCAGCAGTGAACTAACAGGGCGGGATGGCTACACCTTC	CASSELTGRDGYTF
.	TRBJ1-1	.	TRBV5-1	TGCGCCAGCAGCTTAAGGAGTCAGGGCAGGACTGAAGCTTTCTTT	CASSLRSQGRTEAFF
.	TRBJ2-3	few	TRBV5-1	TGCGCCAGCACCAACCGGGACACCACTAGCACAGATACGCAGTATTTT	CASTNRDTTSTDTQYF
TRBD1	TRBJ2-2	.	TRBV7-3	TGTGCCAGCAGCGACCCGGGACAGGGGGCCGGGGAGCTGTTTTTT	CASSDPGQGAGELFF
.	TRBJ1-6	.	TRBV27	TGTGCCAGCAGTTTATCCTTCTGGGGAGGGCCTAATAATTCACCCCTCCACTTT	CASSLSFWGGPNNSPLHF
TRBD2	TRBJ2-1	.	TRBV4-1	TGCGCCAGCAGAAAAGGACTAGCGGGAAACAATGAGCAGTTCTTC	CASRKGLAGNNEQFF
.	TRBJ1-5	.	TRBV30	TGTGCCTGGAGGGACTCGGGGGGAGGTCAGCCCCAGCATTTT	CAWRDSGGGQPQHF
TRBD2	TRBJ2-3	.	TRBV4-1	TGCGCCAGCAGCCAGGATATGCGGCCGGGAGGACCAGATACGCAGTATTTT	CASSQDMRPGGPDTQYF
TRBD2	TRBJ2-1	.	TRBV11-2	TGTGCCAGCAGCTTGGGGGGTTGGGGGGGTGAGCAGTTCTTC	CASSLGGWGGEQFF
TRBD1	TRBJ1-1	few	TRBV27	TGTGCCAGCAGTTTAGGACAGGGAAACACTGAAGCTTTCTTT	CASSLGQGNTEAFF
.	TRBJ2-7	.	TRBV9	TGTGCCAGCAGCGTAGCGGCTTCAGGGTGGACCTACGAGCAGTACTTC	CASSVAASGWTYEQYF
.	TRBJ2-7	once	TRBV2	TGTGCCAGCACCTCCCCGGGAATTGGGTTTTACGAGCAGTACTTC	CASTSPGIGFYEQYF
.	TRBJ2-7	.	TRBV12-5	TGTGCTAGTGGATCCAGTTGGGAGCAGTACTTC	CASGSSWEQYF
TRBD1	TRBJ1-1	few	TRBV27	TGTGCCAGCAGTTTAGGGGCAAAACCGGGACAGGGAGACACTGAAGCTTTCTTT	CASSLGAKPGQGDTEAFF
.	TRBJ2-7	.	TRBV6-1	TGTGCCAGCAGAATGGACAGCCCTTACGAGCAGTACTTC	CASRMDSPYEQYF
.	TRBJ1-2	.	TRBV19	TGTGCCAGTAGTATAGGGGCAGTTAACTATGGCTACACCTTC	CASSIGAVNYGYTF